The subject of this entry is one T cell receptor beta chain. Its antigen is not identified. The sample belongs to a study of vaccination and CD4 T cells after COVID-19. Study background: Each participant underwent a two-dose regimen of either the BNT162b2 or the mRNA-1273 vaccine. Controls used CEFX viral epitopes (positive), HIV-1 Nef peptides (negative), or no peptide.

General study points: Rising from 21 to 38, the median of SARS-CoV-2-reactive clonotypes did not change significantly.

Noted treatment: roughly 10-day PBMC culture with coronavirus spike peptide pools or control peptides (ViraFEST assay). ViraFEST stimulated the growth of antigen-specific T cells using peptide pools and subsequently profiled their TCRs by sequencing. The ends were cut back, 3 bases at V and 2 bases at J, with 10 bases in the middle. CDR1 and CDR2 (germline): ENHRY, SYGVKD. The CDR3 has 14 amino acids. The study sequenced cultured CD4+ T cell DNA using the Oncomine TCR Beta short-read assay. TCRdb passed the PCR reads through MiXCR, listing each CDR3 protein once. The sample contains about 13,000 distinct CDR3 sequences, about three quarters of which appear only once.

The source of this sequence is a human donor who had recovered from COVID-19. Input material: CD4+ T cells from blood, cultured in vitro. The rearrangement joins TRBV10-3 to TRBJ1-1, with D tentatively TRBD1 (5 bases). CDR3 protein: CAISDRVVNTEAFF. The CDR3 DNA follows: TGTGCCATCAGTGACAGGGTAGTTAACACTGAAGCTTTCTTT.